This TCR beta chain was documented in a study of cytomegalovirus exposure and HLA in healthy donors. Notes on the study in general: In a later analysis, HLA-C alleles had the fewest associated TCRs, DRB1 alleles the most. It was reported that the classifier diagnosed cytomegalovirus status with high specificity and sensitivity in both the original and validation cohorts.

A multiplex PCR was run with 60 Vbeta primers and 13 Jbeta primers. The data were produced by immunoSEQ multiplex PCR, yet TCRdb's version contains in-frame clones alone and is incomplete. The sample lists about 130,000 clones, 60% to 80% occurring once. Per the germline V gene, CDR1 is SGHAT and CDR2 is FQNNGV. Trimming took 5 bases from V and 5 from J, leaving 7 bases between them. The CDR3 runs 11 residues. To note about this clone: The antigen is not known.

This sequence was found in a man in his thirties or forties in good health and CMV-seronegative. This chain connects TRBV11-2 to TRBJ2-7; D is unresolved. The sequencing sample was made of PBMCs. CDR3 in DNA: TGTGCCAGCAGCACAGTAAACGAGCAGTACTTC. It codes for CASSTVNEQYF.